The 26 T cell receptor beta chains presented below share a single source sample, sequenced in a study of blood T cell repertoires in COVID-19. Here immunoSEQ multiplex PCR was the method, and the copy in TCRdb shows in-frame clones only, minus some. Of fewer than 65,000 clones in the sample, approximately 90% were seen once. Source material: peripheral blood. The receptors shown here come from a woman older than 75 with acute or convalescent COVID-19.

Only one count was recorded for this clone. V is TRBV11-2 and J is TRBJ2-7; possibly TRBD1 for D (5 bases). From germline, CDR1 is SGHAT and CDR2 FQNNGV. Trimming pared 5 bases from V and 2 bases from J, leaving 13 bases between. This CDR3 region has 14 residues. The CDR3 DNA follows: TGTGCCAGCAGCCGTGGGGCTAATCCCTACGAGCAGTACTTC. This codes for CASSRGANPYEQYF.

This chain connects TRBV5-1 to TRBJ2-1; D possibly corresponds to TRBD1 (5 bases). The V and J ends lost 4 bases and 4 bases respectively, with 15 bases between them. Germline values: CDR1 SGHRS, CDR2 YFSETQ. CDR3 length equals 15 residues. The CDR3 bases are TGCGCCAGCAGCCCACAGGTGGAGCGATACAATGAGCAGTTCTTC. Residues: CASSPQVERYNEQFF.

The chain carries TRBV5-1 and TRBJ2-1; 12 bases line up with TRBD1. This CDR3 comprises 14 residues. In germline, CDR1 is SGHRS, CDR2 YFSETQ. V shed 3 bases and J 10 bases; nucleotides not matched to a gene: 5. Written as DNA, the CDR3 is TGCGCCAGCAGCTGGGGACAGGGGGCGAGAGAGCAGTTCTTC. It is translated as CASSWGQGAREQFF.

The chain has TRBV5-1 and TRBJ2-3; TRBD1 agrees at 7 bases. The V gene end was trimmed by 5 bases and the J gene end by 5 bases; junction bases not matched to a gene: 8. Germline V lookup: CDR1 SGHRS, CDR2 YFSETQ. There are 14 residues in the CDR3. This CDR3 reads CASRDDRAGDTQYF. The CDR3 DNA reads TGCGCCAGCAGAGATGACAGGGCCGGAGATACGCAGTATTTT.

The CDR3 DNA follows: TGTGCCAGCAGCTTAACGCAGGCTCGGGGAGAGAATGGCTACACCTTC. This sequence encodes CASSLTQARGENGYTF. This chain connects TRBV7-2 to TRBJ1-2; the D is unclear. The germline V gene encodes CDR1 SGHTA and CDR2 FQGNSA. V was clipped by 2 bases and J by 6 bases, with 19 bases between them. The CDR3 is made up of 16 amino acids.

This clone is a singleton in its sample. The V gene is TRBV10-3, the J gene TRBJ2-1, with 14 nucleotides matching TRBD2. Germline CDR1 reads ENHRY; CDR2 reads SYGVKD. CDR3 length: 14 residues. Unmatched junction bases numbered 10, after V lost 6 bases and J lost 15 bases. CDR3 amino acids: CAISLTGLAGVPFF. The DNA for the CDR3 is TGTGCCATCAGCCTTACGGGACTAGCGGGGGTACCGTTCTTC.

The chain carries TRBV5-1 and TRBJ2-2, with a possible D match to TRBD2 (5 bases). The CDR3 spans 16 residues. The germline V gene encodes CDR1 SGHRS and CDR2 YFSETQ. V lost 2 bases and J 1 base, leaving 12 bases between the germline ends. The CDR3 is CASSLGTGKNTGELFF. CDR3 in DNA: TGCGCCAGCAGCTTAGGTACGGGAAAGAACACCGGGGAGCTGTTTTTT.

The chain links TRBV11-2 to TRBJ1-2; maybe TRBD1 (6 bases). This CDR3 region has 15 residues. Trimming shortened V by 5 bases and J by 4 bases, and 17 bases separated the two germline ends. Germline V CDR1 and CDR2: SGHAT, FQNNGV. CDR3 DNA sequence: TGTGCCAGCAGCCCCTCGGCCGCGGGGGCCTATGGCTACACCTTC. Translated, it gives CASSPSAAGAYGYTF.

This clone was seen only once. The chain combines TRBV5-1 with TRBJ1-2, with TRBD1 matching 9 bases. This CDR3 has 14 residues. V lost 4 bases, J lost 8 bases, and 9 bases stayed unmatched. Germline V lookup: CDR1 SGHRS, CDR2 YFSETQ. CDR3 residues: CASSLGQGGRGYTF. In DNA, the CDR3 is TGCGCCAGCAGCCTGGGACAGGGTGGGAGAGGCTACACCTTC.

The chain couples TRBV7-2 to TRBJ2-5; TRBD2 matches at 10 bases. Trimming cost V 5 bases and J 5 bases; bases outside gene matches: 8. Per the germline V gene, CDR1 is SGHTA and CDR2 is FQGNSA. The CDR3 sequence is 15 residues long. The CDR3 bases are TGTGCCAGCAGCCGGAGCGGGGGGGCCGCGGAGACCCAGTACTTC. Protein sequence: CASSRSGGAAETQYF.

J is TRBJ2-2 and V is TRBV7-3, with a tentative D call TRBD2 (5 bases). The CDR3 runs to 15 residues. The V gene lost 5 bases and the J gene lost 6 bases, with 16 bases spanning the gap. Per the germline V gene, CDR1 is SGHTA and CDR2 is FQGTGA. CDR3 sequence reads: CASSPLASGSGELFF. In DNA, the CDR3 is TGTGCCAGCAGCCCCCTCGCGAGCGGTTCCGGGGAGCTGTTTTTT.

The V and J genes are TRBV10-3 and TRBJ2-2, with TRBD1 matching over 10 bases. Germline trimming cut 3 bases from V and 7 bases from J; bases unmatched to any gene: 5. Germline-derived CDR1 and CDR2 are ENHRY and SYGVKD. The CDR3 consists of 15 residues. CDR3 nucleotides: TGTGCCATCAGTGAACCGGGACAGGGGATCGGGGAGCTGTTTTTT. Its protein is CAISEPGQGIGELFF.

The V gene is TRBV7-2, the J gene TRBJ2-1; D is unresolved. Looked up from germline, CDR1 is SGHTA and CDR2 is FQGNSA. This CDR3 contains 14 residues. Trimming cost V 1 base and J 8 bases, with 12 bases left between them. The CDR3 loop is CASSLGAGIHEQFF. The CDR3 region has the DNA TGTGCCAGCAGCTTAGGGGCAGGTATCCATGAGCAGTTCTTC.

The chain has TRBV27 and TRBJ1-2; no clear D. Trimming shortened V by 1 base and J by 3 bases, and 9 bases separated the two germline ends. Per the germline V gene, CDR1 is MNHEY and CDR2 is SMNVEV (reference sequence). The CDR3 is made up of 14 amino acids. This CDR3 reads CASSLYLGHYGYTF. CDR3 in DNA: TGTGCCAGCAGTTTATATCTGGGCCACTATGGCTACACCTTC.

The CDR3 sequence: CASSVAGRGWNTGELFF. Here the CDR3 DNA reads TGTGCCAGCAGCGTAGCTGGTAGGGGATGGAACACCGGGGAGCTGTTTTTT. The chain is built from TRBV9 and TRBJ2-2; D possibly corresponds to TRBD1 (5 bases). Trimming left V 0 bases short and J 1 base short, with 13 bases between. The germline V gene has CDR1 SGDLS and CDR2 YYNGEE. This CDR3 spans 17 amino acids.

The chain employs TRBV30 and TRBJ1-6; D is perhaps TRBD1 (5 bases). Germline V gives CDR1 GTSNPN, CDR2 SVGIG (reference sequence). CDR3 size: 13 residues. The ends were cut back, 4 bases at V and 4 bases at J, with 8 bases in the middle. CDR3 nucleotides: TGTGCCTGGATGGGACTGTATAATTCACCCCTCCACTTT. Translated: CAWMGLYNSPLHF.

The chain combines TRBV28 with TRBJ1-5; TRBD1 agrees at 8 bases. The CDR3 covers 15 residues. Trimming took 6 bases from V and 4 from J; bases not matched to a gene: 8. The germline CDR1 and CDR2 sequences are MDHEN and SYDVKM. This CDR3 reads CASRGGDRTNQPQHF. Written as DNA, the CDR3 is TGTGCCAGCAGGGGGGGGGACAGGACTAATCAGCCCCAGCATTTT. The entire variable domain, with the rest obtained from reference TRBV28 and TRBJ1-5, is as follows: DVKVTQSSRYLVKRTGEKVFLECVQDMDHENMFWYRQDPGLGLRLIYFSYDVKMKEKGDIPEGYSVSREKKERFSLILESASTNQTSMYLCASRGGDRTNQPQHFGDGTRLSIL.

This clone was seen more than once but under ten times. The chain uses TRBV6-5 and TRBJ2-7; tentatively, D is TRBD1 (6 bases). This CDR3 is 15 amino acids long. Germline V gene data show CDR1 as MNHEY and CDR2 as SVGAGI. The ends were cut back, 7 bases at V and 0 bases at J, with 16 bases in the middle. This chain's CDR3 is CASTPTGPSSYEQYF. As DNA, the CDR3 is TGTGCCAGCACTCCGACAGGACCTAGCTCCTACGAGCAGTACTTC.

The rearrangement links TRBV5-1 to TRBJ1-1; 8 nucleotides match TRBD1. V lost 5 bases, J lost 3 bases, and 9 bases stayed unmatched. CDR1 SGHRS and CDR2 YFSETQ come from the germline V gene. The CDR3 sequence is 15 residues long. The CDR3 region has the DNA TGCGCCAGCAGACAACGACAGGGGTATTACACTGAAGCTTTCTTT. The encoded protein is CASRQRQGYYTEAFF.

CDR3 in DNA: TGTGCCAGCAGCTTAGCTGTGACTACTAACTATGGCTACACCTTC. Protein sequence: CASSLAVTTNYGYTF. The V call is TRBV7-2, the J call TRBJ1-2; unclear D gene. Germline V gene lookup returns CDR1 SGHTA and CDR2 FQGNSA. The V end lost 0 bases, the J end lost 0 bases, and 8 bases lay between the germline ends. The CDR3 spans 15 residues.

V usage is TRBV10-3 and J usage is TRBJ2-5, with D tentatively TRBD2 (5 bases). CDR3 size: 12 residues. With 5 bases removed from V and 2 bases from J, the gap between germline ends came to 6 bases. The germline gives CDR1 ENHRY, CDR2 SYGVKD. The chain's CDR3 is CAISSGQETQYF. CDR3 coding DNA: TGTGCCATCAGTAGCGGACAAGAGACCCAGTACTTC.

The V gene is TRBV4-3, the J gene TRBJ1-3; 7 bases map to TRBD1. Germline assignment: CDR1 LGHNA and CDR2 YSLEER. V gave up 0 bases and J gave up 0 bases; unmatched junction bases: 8. CDR3 length: 18 amino acids. CDR3 sequence (DNA): TGCGCCAGCAGCCAAGATAGGACACAGGGGACCTCTGGAAACACCATATATTTT. Encoded protein: CASSQDRTQGTSGNTIYF.

DNA for the CDR3: TGTGCCAGTAGTGGAGGGGGCAGGGGCAATCAGCCCCAGCATTTT. It codes for CASSGGGRGNQPQHF. The chain carries TRBV19 and TRBJ1-5; 7 bases line up with TRBD1. The germline gives CDR1 LNHDA, CDR2 SQIVND (reference sequence). V was clipped by 5 bases and J by 2 bases; unmatched bases: 6. The CDR3 spans 15 residues.

The genes are TRBV18 and TRBJ2-2, with D possibly matching TRBD2 (6 bases). CDR3 size: 16 residues. Deletions cut 8 bases from V and 6 bases from J, with 22 bases between. Germline loops: CDR1 KGHSH, CDR2 LQKENI. The CDR3, as DNA: TGTGCCAGCGGAACCGGGACTGGAGGGAGGCCCGGGGAGCTGTTTTTT. This gives the protein CASGTGTGGRPGELFF.

The chain recombines TRBV30 with TRBJ1-4; unclear D gene. This CDR3 spans 14 amino acids. Between the trimmed V and J ends, which lost 4 bases and 8 bases, there was a span of 17 bases. Germline CDR1 GTSNPN, CDR2 SVGIG (reference sequence). The DNA of the CDR3 is TGTGCCTGGAAACAGCCGCTGGGGAGGGAAAAACTGTTTTTT. It codes for CAWKQPLGREKLFF.

This clone was counted only a few times. This CDR3 reads CASSLGLDFNSPLHF. CDR3 coding DNA: TGTGCCAGCAGCTTAGGATTGGACTTTAATTCACCCCTCCACTTT. V and J are TRBV7-9 and TRBJ1-6; D remains unclear. Trimming took 1 base from V and 6 from J, leaving 10 bases between them. CDR3 length: 15 amino acids. Germline V gene data show CDR1 as SEHNR and CDR2 as FQNEAQ (reference sequence).